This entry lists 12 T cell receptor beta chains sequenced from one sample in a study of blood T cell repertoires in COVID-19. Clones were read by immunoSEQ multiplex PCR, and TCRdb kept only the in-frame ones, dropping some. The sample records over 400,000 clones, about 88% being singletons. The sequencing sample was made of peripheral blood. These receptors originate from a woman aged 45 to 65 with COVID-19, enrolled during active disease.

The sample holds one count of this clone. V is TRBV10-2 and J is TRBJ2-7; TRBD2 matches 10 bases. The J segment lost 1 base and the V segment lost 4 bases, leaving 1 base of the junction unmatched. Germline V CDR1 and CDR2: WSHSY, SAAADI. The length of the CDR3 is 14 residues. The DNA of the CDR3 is TGCGCCAGCAGTGGTAGCGGGGGGTCCTACGAGCAGTACTTC. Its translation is CASSGSGGSYEQYF.

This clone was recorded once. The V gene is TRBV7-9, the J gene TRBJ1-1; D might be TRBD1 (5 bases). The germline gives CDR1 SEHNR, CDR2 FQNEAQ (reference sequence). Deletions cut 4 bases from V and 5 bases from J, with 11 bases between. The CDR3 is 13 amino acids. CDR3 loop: CASSWRPGTEAFF. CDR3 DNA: TGTGCCAGCAGCTGGAGACCAGGGACTGAAGCTTTCTTT.

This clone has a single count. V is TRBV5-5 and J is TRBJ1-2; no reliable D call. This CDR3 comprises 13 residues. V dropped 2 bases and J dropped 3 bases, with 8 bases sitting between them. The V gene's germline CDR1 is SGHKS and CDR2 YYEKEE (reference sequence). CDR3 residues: CASSLSEDYGYTF. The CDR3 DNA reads TGTGCCAGCAGCTTATCGGAGGACTATGGCTACACCTTC.

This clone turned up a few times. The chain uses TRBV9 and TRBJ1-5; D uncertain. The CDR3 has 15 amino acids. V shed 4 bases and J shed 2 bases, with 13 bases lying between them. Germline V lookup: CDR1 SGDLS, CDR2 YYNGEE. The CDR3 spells CASSREGLGNQPQHF. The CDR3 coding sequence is TGTGCCAGCAGCCGAGAGGGCTTGGGCAATCAGCCCCAGCATTTT. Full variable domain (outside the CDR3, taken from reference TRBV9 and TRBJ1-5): DSGVTQTPKHLITATGQRVTLRCSPRSGDLSVYWYQQSLDQGLQFLIQYYNGEERAKGNILERFSAQQFPDLHSELNLSSLELGDSALYFCASSREGLGNQPQHFGDGTRLSIL.

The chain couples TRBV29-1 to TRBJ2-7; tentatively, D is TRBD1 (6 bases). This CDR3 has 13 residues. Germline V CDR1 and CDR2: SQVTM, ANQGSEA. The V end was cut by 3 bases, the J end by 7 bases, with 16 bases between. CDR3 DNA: TGCAGCGTTGAGAGTATGGGGGCAGGGGAGCAGTACTTC. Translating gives CSVESMGAGEQYF.

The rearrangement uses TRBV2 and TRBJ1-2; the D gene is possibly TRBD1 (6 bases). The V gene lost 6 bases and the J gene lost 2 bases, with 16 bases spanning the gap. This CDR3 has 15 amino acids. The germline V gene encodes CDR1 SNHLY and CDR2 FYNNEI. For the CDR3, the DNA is TGTGCCAGCAGGGCCCGACAGGATACAAACTATGGCTACACCTTC. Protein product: CASRARQDTNYGYTF.

Here the CDR3 reads CASSLQFNEKLFF. CDR3 sequence (DNA): TGTGCCAGCAGCTTACAGTTTAATGAAAAACTGTTTTTT. The gene calls are TRBV7-2 and TRBJ1-4; D is unclear. CDR3 size: 13 residues. Trimming removed 2 bases from V and 4 bases from J, with 5 bases in between. From germline, CDR1 is SGHTA and CDR2 FQGNSA.

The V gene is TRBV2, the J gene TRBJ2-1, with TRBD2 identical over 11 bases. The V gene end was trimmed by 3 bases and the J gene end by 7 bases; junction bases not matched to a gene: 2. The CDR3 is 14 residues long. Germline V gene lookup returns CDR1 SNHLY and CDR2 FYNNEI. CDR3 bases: TGTGCCAGCAGTGATAGCGGGGGGGCGAATGAGCAGTTCTTC. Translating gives CASSDSGGANEQFF.

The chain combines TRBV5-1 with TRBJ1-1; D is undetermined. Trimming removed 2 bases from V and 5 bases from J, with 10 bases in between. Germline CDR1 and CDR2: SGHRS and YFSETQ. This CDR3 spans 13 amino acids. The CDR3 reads CASSLGTDTEAFF. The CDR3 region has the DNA TGCGCCAGCAGCTTAGGTACAGATACTGAAGCTTTCTTT.

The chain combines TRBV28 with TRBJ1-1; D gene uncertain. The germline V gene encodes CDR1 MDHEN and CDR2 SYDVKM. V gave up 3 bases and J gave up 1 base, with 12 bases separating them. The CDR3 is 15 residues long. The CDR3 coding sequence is TGTGCCAGCAGTTTTCGACGGAGGAGGAACACTGAAGCTTTCTTT. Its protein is CASSFRRRRNTEAFF.

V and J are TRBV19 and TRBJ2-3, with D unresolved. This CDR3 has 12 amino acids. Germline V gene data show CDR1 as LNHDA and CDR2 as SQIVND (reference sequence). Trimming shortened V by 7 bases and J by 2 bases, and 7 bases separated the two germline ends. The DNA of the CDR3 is TGTGCCAGTAAAACATTCACAGATACGCAGTATTTT. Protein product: CASKTFTDTQYF.

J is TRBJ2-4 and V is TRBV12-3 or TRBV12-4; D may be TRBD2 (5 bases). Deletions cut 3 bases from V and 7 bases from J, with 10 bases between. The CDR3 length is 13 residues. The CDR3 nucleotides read TGTGCCAGCAGTTTGGGTGGAGGTAACATTCAGTACTTC. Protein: CASSLGGGNIQYF.